A selection of T cell receptor beta chains follows, all from one sample in a study of graft-versus-host responses after intestinal transplantation. Sequencing used immunoSEQ multiplex PCR; TCRdb keeps in-frame clones, though not all of them. The sample includes 8,000 to 11,000 clones, roughly 29% of them seen just once. This sample comprised alloreactive CD4+ T cells from a mixed lymphocyte reaction culture, obtained before transplantation. The receptors were gathered from a human patient who was an organ donor for intestinal transplantation. Both conserved end residues are part of each CDR3. A D gene is named only where the DNA matches it firmly. The size of a clone is reported for some rows only, either as once, few or many, or as a class for expanded clones.

>TRBV7-8|TRBD2|TRBJ2-7|.
TGTGCCAGCAGCTTAGGCAGACTAGCCGACGAGCAGTACTTC
CASSLGRLADEQYF
>TRBV5-1|.|TRBJ1-6|.
TGCGCCAGCAGCTTGCCAGATTCACCCCTCCACTTT
CASSLPDSPLHF
>TRBV6-6|.|TRBJ1-2|.
TGTGCCAGCAGTTATGGGGGTAACTATGGCTACACCTTC
CASSYGGNYGYTF
>TRBV6-1|.|TRBJ1-1|few
TGTGCCAGCAGTGAAGCAGCAGGGTTCCGAGCTTTCTTT
CASSEAAGFRAFF
>TRBV5-1|.|TRBJ2-5|few
TGCGCCAGCAGCGGGGAGACCCAGTACTTC
CASSGETQYF
>TRBV5-7|.|TRBJ1-1|few
TGTGCCAGCAGCCGACACATGAACACTGAAGCTTTCTTT
CASSRHMNTEAFF
>TRBV25-1|TRBD1|TRBJ1-5|few
TGTGCCAGCAGCGACCGGGACAGGGGATTAGAGAATCAGCCCCAGCATTTT
CASSDRDRGLENQPQHF
>TRBV6-1|.|TRBJ1-5|.
TGTGCCAGCAGCAACAATCAGCCCCAGCATTTT
CASSNNQPQHF
>TRBV7-9|TRBD1|TRBJ1-2|few
TGTGCCAGCAGCTGGACAGGGGGCGTAGCCTATGGCTACACCTTC
CASSWTGGVAYGYTF
>TRBV6-1|.|TRBJ2-4|.
TGTGCCAGCAGTGAACCGAGGAAGTGGGCCTTC
CASSEPRKWAF
>TRBV7-2|.|TRBJ1-2|few
TGTGCCAGCAGCACTGGGGTGGAGGGCTACACCTTC
CASSTGVEGYTF